A selection of T cell receptor beta chains follows, all from one sample in a study of cytomegalovirus exposure and HLA in healthy donors. The assay was immunoSEQ multiplex PCR, and TCRdb's table has in-frame clones only and misses some. The table includes 140,000 to 150,000 clones, roughly 10% detected once. The sequenced sample was PBMCs. These TCRs come from a man between 45 and 60 years old in good health and CMV-seronegative. CDR3s include the opening cysteine and the closing phenylalanine or tryptophan. D genes are given only for firm matches. Rows give clone size only sometimes, using once, few, many, or a class for an expanded clone.

>TRBV20-1|TRBJ1-2|few|NA
TGCAGTGCTATCGGGGGTTATGGCTACACCTTC
CSAIGGYGYTF
>TRBV14|TRBJ1-2|few|NA
TGTGCCAGCAGCCCCGGTAGTGTCGTCTATGGCTACACCTTC
CASSPGSVVYGYTF
>TRBV5-1|TRBJ1-2|few|TRBD1
TGCGCCAGCAGCTTGGAAGGGACAGGGACTGGCTACACCTTC
CASSLEGTGTGYTF
>TRBV29-1|TRBJ2-6|few|NA
TGCAGCGTTGTAGCTGGGGCCAACGTCCTGACTTTC
CSVVAGANVLTF
>TRBV7-2|TRBJ2-2|NA|TRBD2
TGTGCCAGCAGCAAGCGGGGGGGGAACACCGGGGAGCTGTTTTTT
CASSKRGGNTGELFF
>TRBV27|TRBJ1-3|NA|NA
TGTGCCAGGGGGGGGGTCAGGGTAGGGGCCCTCTCTGGAAACACCATATATTTT
CARGGVRVGALSGNTIYF
>TRBV7-8|TRBJ1-6|few|NA
TGTGCCAGCAGCTTATTTGCGGACATGCGTAATTCACCCCTCCACTTT
CASSLFADMRNSPLHF
>TRBV28|TRBJ1-2|few|NA
TGTGCCAGCAGTTTTCCGGGACTCTATGGCTACACCTTC
CASSFPGLYGYTF
>TRBV19|TRBJ1-1|few|NA
TGTGCCAGTACCAGGACACGGTCCAACACTGAAGCTTTCTTT
CASTRTRSNTEAFF
>TRBV6-5|TRBJ2-1|few|TRBD2
TGTGCCAGCGATAGACTAGCGGGGTACAATGAGCAGTTCTTC
CASDRLAGYNEQFF
>TRBV6-5|TRBJ2-7|few|NA
TGTGCCAGCAGGGGCCCAGGCACCGAGCAGTACTTC
CASRGPGTEQYF
>TRBV7-9|TRBJ1-1|few|NA
TGTGCCAGCAGCTTAGACGCCAGGGTGAACACTGAAGCTTTCTTT
CASSLDARVNTEAFF
>TRBV18|TRBJ1-2|NA|NA
TGTGCCAGCTCACCGTCCGGGACACTCTATGGCTACACCTTC
CASSPSGTLYGYTF
>TRBV6-5|TRBJ2-2|NA|TRBD2
TGTGCCAGCAGTTACTCAGCGGGGGCGGCCGGGGAGCTGTTTTTT
CASSYSAGAAGELFF
>TRBV6-5|TRBJ1-1|NA|TRBD1
TGTGCCAGCACCCAGACAGGGTCGGGGAGCACTGAAGCTTTCTTT
CASTQTGSGSTEAFF
>TRBV28|TRBJ1-1|NA|NA
TGTGCCAGCACCCCAGACCTCTCGGGAAGGGCTTTCTTT
CASTPDLSGRAFF
>TRBV7-9|TRBJ1-2|few|NA
TGTGCCAGCAGCTTAAGGTCGGGGAGGGCTGGCTACACCTTC
CASSLRSGRAGYTF
>TRBV6-5|TRBJ2-7|few|NA
TGTGCCAGCGGCGGGCAACTTTACGAGCAGTACTTC
CASGGQLYEQYF
>TRBV6-1|TRBJ2-2|NA|NA
TGTGCCAGCAGTGAACACTCACTGAACACCGGGGAGCTGTTTTTT
CASSEHSLNTGELFF
>TRBV6-5|TRBJ1-2|few|TRBD1
TGTGCCAGCAGTCTCCAACAGGGGGCGGATGGCTACACCTTC
CASSLQQGADGYTF
>TRBV5-1|TRBJ2-3|NA|NA
TGCGCCAGCAGCACGACAGGTTCAGATACGCAGTATTTT
CASSTTGSDTQYF
>TRBV13|TRBJ1-3|NA|NA
TGTGCCAGCAGCCACCAGGGGCTCTCTGGAAACACCATATATTTT
CASSHQGLSGNTIYF
>TRBV2|TRBJ1-4|NA|NA
TGTGCCAGCAGCTCACCAGGGGATCCTAATGAAAAACTGTTTTTT
CASSSPGDPNEKLFF
>TRBV6-5|TRBJ2-2|few|TRBD2
TGTGCCAGCAGTTATGGGAGGAGCGGGGGGAGCGGGGAGCTGTTTTTT
CASSYGRSGGSGELFF
>TRBV19|TRBJ2-4|NA|TRBD2
TGTGCCAGCAACATAGCGGGAGGATTAGCCAAAAACATTCAGTACTTC
CASNIAGGLAKNIQYF
>TRBV11-1|TRBJ2-1|few|TRBD1
TGTGCCAGCAGCTTCACAGGGGATAAGGAGCAGTTCTTC
CASSFTGDKEQFF
>TRBV5-8|TRBJ1-2|NA|NA
TGTGCCAGCAGTTACTCTCGATATGGCTACACCTTC
CASSYSRYGYTF
>TRBV6-4|TRBJ2-3|few|NA
TGTGCCAGCAGTGACGGGAAGACAGACACAGATACGCAGTATTTT
CASSDGKTDTDTQYF
>TRBV6-5|TRBJ2-7|NA|NA
TGTGCCAGCCTCTCCCCCGGGGACGAGCAGTACTTC
CASLSPGDEQYF
>TRBV18|TRBJ1-2|NA|NA
TGTGCCAGCTCACCAACGGGGGGCAGAACTAACTATGGCTACACCTTC
CASSPTGGRTNYGYTF
>TRBV7-2|TRBJ2-3|few|TRBD2
TGTGCCAGCAGCTTCCCGGATCACTCCGGGGGGGCAGATACGCAGTATTTT
CASSFPDHSGGADTQYF
>TRBV27|TRBJ2-7|few|TRBD1
TGTGCCATTTTTGGGAGGGGACAGGGCTACGAGCAGTACTTC
CAIFGRGQGYEQYF
>TRBV15|TRBJ2-3|few|TRBD2
TGTGCCACCAGCAGAGTGCGGCGGGGGGCGGATACGCAGTATTTT
CATSRVRRGADTQYF
>TRBV19|TRBJ2-3|few|NA
TGTGCCAGTAGTATGCGGGGAGAAGGTACGCAGTATTTT
CASSMRGEGTQYF
>TRBV4-2|TRBJ2-1|few|TRBD1
TGTGCCAGCAGCCTCTCACTGGGACAGGGCATAATTTACAATGAGCAGTTCTTC
CASSLSLGQGIIYNEQFF